This is a list of T cell receptor beta chains from one sample in a study of CD8 T cells in Susac syndrome. TCRdb ran MiXCR on the immunoSEQ multiplex PCR reads and lists one entry per CDR3 protein. The sample yields 100,000 to 150,000 distinct CDR3 sequences, 90% to 95% seen once. The sample comprised CD4+ T cells from PBMCs. The receptor source for this set is a human donor in good health. Each CDR3 is given with its conserved first and last residue. D genes are given only for firm matches. Size is omitted from some rows. Given values are once, few, many or a class for expanded clones.

v_gene: TRBV2; j_gene: TRBJ2-7; d_gene: TRBD1; abundance: .; CDR3aa: CASSRDRGSNEQYF; CDR3nt: TGTGCCAGTTCCCGGGACAGGGGATCCAACGAGCAGTACTTC
v_gene: TRBV5-4; j_gene: TRBJ2-7; d_gene: TRBD1; abundance: .; CDR3aa: CASSPGQASYEQYF; CDR3nt: TGTGCCAGCAGTCCTGGACAGGCATCCTACGAGCAGTACTTC
v_gene: TRBV5-1; j_gene: TRBJ2-1; d_gene: .; abundance: .; CDR3aa: CASSLDGGGYEQFF; CDR3nt: TGCGCCAGCAGCTTGGATGGGGGTGGCTATGAGCAGTTCTTC
v_gene: TRBV28; j_gene: TRBJ1-4; d_gene: .; abundance: .; CDR3aa: CAAAVRNEKLFF; CDR3nt: TGTGCCGCGGCAGTTCGTAATGAAAAACTGTTTTTT
v_gene: TRBV18; j_gene: TRBJ1-5; d_gene: TRBD1; abundance: .; CDR3aa: CASSPGQGAGQPQHF; CDR3nt: TGTGCCAGCTCACCGGGACAGGGGGCGGGACAGCCCCAGCATTTT
v_gene: TRBV9; j_gene: TRBJ2-1; d_gene: TRBD2; abundance: .; CDR3aa: CASSVDAGDYNEQFF; CDR3nt: TGTGCCAGCAGCGTAGATGCGGGAGACTACAATGAGCAGTTCTTC
v_gene: TRBV20-1; j_gene: TRBJ1-2; d_gene: .; abundance: .; CDR3aa: CSARLMGYGYTF; CDR3nt: TGCAGTGCCCGCCTTATGGGCTATGGCTACACCTTC
v_gene: TRBV3-1; j_gene: TRBJ2-1; d_gene: TRBD2; abundance: .; CDR3aa: CASSQGGLAVYNEQFF; CDR3nt: TGTGCCAGCAGCCAAGGGGGACTAGCGGTTTACAATGAGCAGTTCTTC
v_gene: TRBV6-5; j_gene: TRBJ2-1; d_gene: .; abundance: .; CDR3aa: CASSRTGAAGNEQFF; CDR3nt: TGTGCCAGCAGTCGGACGGGCGCCGCGGGCAATGAGCAGTTCTTC
v_gene: TRBV28; j_gene: TRBJ2-3; d_gene: .; abundance: .; CDR3aa: CASFPGTTDTQYF; CDR3nt: TGTGCCAGCTTCCCCGGGACCACAGATACGCAGTATTTT
v_gene: TRBV3-1; j_gene: TRBJ2-1; d_gene: .; abundance: few; CDR3aa: CASRTGSYNEQFF; CDR3nt: TGTGCCAGCAGGACCGGGTCTTACAATGAGCAGTTCTTC
v_gene: TRBV6-6; j_gene: TRBJ1-5; d_gene: .; abundance: .; CDR3aa: CASITGVGQPQHF; CDR3nt: TGTGCCAGCATCACGGGTGTGGGGCAGCCCCAGCATTTT
v_gene: TRBV6-6; j_gene: TRBJ2-1; d_gene: .; abundance: .; CDR3aa: CASSYSIGNHEQFF; CDR3nt: TGTGCCAGCAGTTACTCGATTGGCAACCATGAGCAGTTCTTC
v_gene: TRBV7-9; j_gene: TRBJ2-7; d_gene: .; abundance: .; CDR3aa: CASSLGRDPTYEQYF; CDR3nt: TGTGCCAGCAGCCTAGGCCGGGACCCCACCTACGAGCAGTACTTC
v_gene: TRBV7-9; j_gene: TRBJ2-7; d_gene: TRBD1; abundance: .; CDR3aa: CASSSSGTGSYEQYF; CDR3nt: TGTGCCAGCAGCTCCTCCGGGACAGGGTCCTACGAGCAGTACTTC
v_gene: TRBV6-5; j_gene: TRBJ1-2; d_gene: .; abundance: .; CDR3aa: CASSDRDNYGYTF; CDR3nt: TGTGCCAGCAGTGACAGAGATAACTATGGCTACACCTTC
v_gene: TRBV7-9; j_gene: TRBJ1-1; d_gene: TRBD1; abundance: .; CDR3aa: CASIRGQGSTEAFF; CDR3nt: TGTGCCAGCATTCGGGGACAGGGGAGCACTGAAGCTTTCTTT
v_gene: TRBV18; j_gene: TRBJ2-7; d_gene: .; abundance: .; CDR3aa: CASSEGRDGYYEQYF; CDR3nt: TGTGCCAGCTCAGAAGGGCGGGACGGCTACTACGAGCAGTACTTC
v_gene: TRBV27; j_gene: TRBJ2-5; d_gene: .; abundance: .; CDR3aa: CASRWGGGGKETQYF; CDR3nt: TGTGCCAGCAGGTGGGGTGGAGGGGGTAAAGAGACCCAGTACTTC
v_gene: TRBV18; j_gene: TRBJ2-7; d_gene: .; abundance: .; CDR3aa: CASSPGKNNYEQYF; CDR3nt: TGTGCCAGCTCACCGGGGAAGAACAACTACGAGCAGTACTTC
v_gene: TRBV7-9; j_gene: TRBJ1-1; d_gene: .; abundance: .; CDR3aa: CASSLKARGTEAFF; CDR3nt: TGTGCCAGCAGCTTAAAGGCACGGGGCACTGAAGCTTTCTTT
v_gene: TRBV6-5; j_gene: TRBJ2-1; d_gene: .; abundance: .; CDR3aa: CASRAGLSYNEQFF; CDR3nt: TGTGCCAGCAGAGCGGGTCTCTCCTACAATGAGCAGTTCTTC
v_gene: TRBV5-1; j_gene: TRBJ2-1; d_gene: TRBD2; abundance: .; CDR3aa: CASSFTAGRGNEQFF; CDR3nt: TGCGCCAGCAGCTTCACGGCGGGGAGGGGCAATGAGCAGTTCTTC
v_gene: TRBV29-1; j_gene: TRBJ2-5; d_gene: .; abundance: .; CDR3aa: CSVDGGDQETQYF; CDR3nt: TGCAGCGTTGATGGGGGAGACCAAGAGACCCAGTACTTC
v_gene: TRBV4-1; j_gene: TRBJ2-7; d_gene: .; abundance: .; CDR3aa: CASSQLGAPYEQYF; CDR3nt: TGCGCCAGCAGCCAATTAGGGGCCCCCTACGAGCAGTACTTC
v_gene: TRBV2; j_gene: TRBJ1-1; d_gene: .; abundance: .; CDR3aa: CASSEALIGRGTEAFF; CDR3nt: TGTGCCAGCAGTGAAGCGCTTATCGGCAGAGGCACTGAAGCTTTCTTT
v_gene: TRBV3-1; j_gene: TRBJ1-4; d_gene: .; abundance: .; CDR3aa: CASSRLGAEKLFF; CDR3nt: TGTGCCAGCAGCCGTTTGGGGGCTGAAAAACTGTTTTTT
v_gene: TRBV20-1; j_gene: TRBJ2-3; d_gene: TRBD1; abundance: .; CDR3aa: CSARSGRRDRGPDTQYF; CDR3nt: TGCAGTGCTAGATCGGGGCGGAGGGACAGGGGACCAGATACGCAGTATTTT
v_gene: TRBV18; j_gene: TRBJ1-2; d_gene: .; abundance: once; CDR3aa: CASSPSGEDGYTF; CDR3nt: TGTGCCAGCTCACCATCCGGGGAGGATGGCTACACCTTC
v_gene: TRBV20-1; j_gene: TRBJ2-1; d_gene: .; abundance: .; CDR3aa: CSARTRRVLYNEQFF; CDR3nt: TGCAGTGCTCGGACCCGAAGGGTCTTATACAATGAGCAGTTCTTC
v_gene: TRBV2; j_gene: TRBJ1-1; d_gene: .; abundance: .; CDR3aa: CASRGTFYTEAFF; CDR3nt: TGTGCCAGCAGGGGTACCTTCTACACTGAAGCTTTCTTT
v_gene: TRBV20-1; j_gene: TRBJ2-1; d_gene: .; abundance: .; CDR3aa: CSARALRGASEQFF; CDR3nt: TGCAGTGCTAGAGCCCTTAGGGGGGCGAGTGAGCAGTTCTTC
v_gene: TRBV20-1; j_gene: TRBJ2-1; d_gene: .; abundance: .; CDR3aa: CSAYSPLVHNEQFF; CDR3nt: TGCAGTGCTTACTCACCCCTGGTACACAATGAGCAGTTCTTC
v_gene: TRBV12-3/TRBV12-4; j_gene: TRBJ1-2; d_gene: .; abundance: .; CDR3aa: CASSPSTANYGYTF; CDR3nt: TGTGCCAGCAGTCCCTCAACAGCCAACTACGGCTACACCTTC
v_gene: TRBV13; j_gene: TRBJ2-6; d_gene: .; abundance: .; CDR3aa: CASSLGNRQHPNVLTF; CDR3nt: TGTGCCAGCAGCTTAGGTAACCGACAGCATCCCAACGTCCTGACTTTC
v_gene: TRBV18; j_gene: TRBJ2-7; d_gene: .; abundance: .; CDR3aa: CASSPGSGEGEQYF; CDR3nt: TGTGCCAGCTCACCGGGATCCGGAGAGGGAGAGCAGTACTTC
v_gene: TRBV24-1; j_gene: TRBJ2-7; d_gene: .; abundance: .; CDR3aa: CATSDGAYEQYF; CDR3nt: TGTGCCACCAGTGACGGGGCCTACGAGCAGTACTTC